What follows describes a single T cell receptor beta chain. Its antigen remains undetermined. Nothing much larger sits one base from this clone, and base qualities are not available. This sample was taken from a study of beta chain features in type 1 diabetes (dated by TCRdb to 2016 to 2019). About the full investigation: Mean age, gender distribution, total cell number and subset yield were not different between patients and healthy donors. A total of 90 million to 120 million sorted cells were examined across all samples, and a strong correlation was observed between cell number per subset and RNA yield. In the study, recently diagnosed type 1 diabetes patients and matched healthy donors were compared on the TCRB repertoires of their sorted circulating CD4+ T cell subsets. Naive and central memory subsets were obtained from all 30 or so donors, but regulatory and stem cell-like memory subsets were isolated from only 8 patients and roughly eight healthy donors.

The junction shows trimming of 7 bases on V and 0 bases on J, plus 13 bases between the germline ends. The CDR3 sequence holds 15 residues, the cysteine and phenylalanine included. Only the CDR3 DNA stays, 45 bases, in frame from base 1. For CDR1 and CDR2, the germline V gene (reference sequence) lists LNHDA and SQIVND. The entire amount of isolated RNA was reverse transcribed using the High Capacity cDNA Reverse Transcription Kit, so the sequenced TCRB transcripts were expressed ones. Deep immunoSEQ sequencing was applied to naive, central memory and regulatory T cell samples, giving an average of roughly 3.6 million total reads per sample. Sorted cells were lysed in RLT buffer, and RNA was extracted using DNase-treated RNeasy Micro or Mini kits according to cell number. To prevent cross-contamination, each cell subset was processed individually, whereas patient and healthy donor samples were processed jointly. Using the immunoSEQ multiplex PCR, TCRB sequences were amplified from cDNA into 87-bp fragments spanning the CDR3 region. Sequencing of the amplicons was done on the Illumina HiSeq platform. On the authors' methods: PCR bias was computationally corrected using synthetic template baselines, reads within Hamming distance 2 were collapsed, and singletons that could not be merged were discarded. Reads were aligned against IMGT so that V, D and J genes, CDR3 length and insertions or deletions at six rearrangement sites could be assigned. Within each subset, clonotype counts were normalized to sorted cell number, after which true diversity and Gini coefficients were computed with the tcR R package. The overlap coefficient, calculated on TCRB nucleotide sequences, was used to measure repertoire sharing. As stored in TCRdb, this immuneACCESS dataset retains in-frame rearrangements with V and J assigned. A fraction of the clones does not appear; measured against another copy, unresolved V genes explain less than half of the discrepancy, and the remainder lacks a known reason. V and J calls and clone size are those listed in that table; D and trimming were worked out from the DNA. This sample gives roughly 170,000 clones in total; 10% to 15% of them show up just once. The ten top clones hold less than 0.7% of the sample.

From each donor, a single peripheral blood sample of 100 to 150 mL on average was drawn into heparinised tubes. A BD FACSAria II and a panel including CD45RO, CCR7, CD25, CD127, CD95 and CD27 were used to sort naive, central memory, regulatory and stem cell-like memory CD4+ T cells. A purity above 98% was achieved for all sorted populations. Right away, PBMCs were isolated by Lymphoprep density gradient centrifugation and were stained directly, with no culture step. So that batch effects would be minimized, each experiment stained and sorted samples in pairs, pairing one healthy donor with one patient. Paper-wide results and their limitations: Because cDNA was sequenced instead of genomic DNA, activated cells with high expression could be over-represented, although the groups did not differ in activation or CD3 levels. PCR may preferentially amplify shorter templates, but because patient and control samples were amplified and corrected together, any resulting skew would affect both groups equally. Naive, central memory and regulatory TCRB repertoires appeared to be more similar among patients than among healthy donors. Because small numbers of individuals were included in the HLA sub-analyses, any influence of HLA type on TCRB rearrangement was left unresolved. A moderate but significant shortening of TCRB CDR3 length was observed in type 1 diabetes patients in all four CD4+ subsets. Fewer insertions and more nucleotide deletions at VDJ recombination sites were observed in patients with type 1 diabetes, implying thymic rearrangement abnormalities.

The source material was central memory CD4+ T cells from blood. This chain is built from TRBV19 and TRBJ1-5, with a weak D call of TRBD1 (5 bases match). The receptor was derived from a woman aged 18-29 years in good health. Here the CDR3 is given as CASTPDSYSNQPQHF. The nucleotides are TGTGCCAGTACCCCCGACAGCTATAGCAATCAGCCCCAGCATTTT.